The T cell receptor (beta chain) under discussion was sequenced for a study of shared clonotypes between healthy human individuals. Findings and caveats of the study: Donors were few, which limited the genetic and exposure-history diversity represented. Blood alone was sampled, and tissue repertoires likely differ.

Germline V lookup: CDR1 SGHNT, CDR2 YYREEE (reference sequence). V was shortened by 1 base and J by 6 bases, with 5 bases between the two germline ends. The CDR3 covers 12 residues. Note on this clone: Its antigen is undetermined.

The run depth of the assay was deep. Unsorted PBMC DNA went through sequencing on ten immunoSEQ deep assay plates. The assay was immunoSEQ multiplex PCR, and TCRdb's table has in-frame clones only and misses some. The profile covers about 470,000 clones, with 70% to 80% appearing a single time and 13% taken by the ten largest. Sample: PBMCs. The receptor's source is a woman between 40 and 55 years old in good health. Some clones in this sample may be carry-over from other donors' samples. The chain joins TRBV5-4 to TRBJ2-1; D is undetermined. The CDR3 DNA follows: TGTGCCAGCAGCTTGATGTCCAATGAGCAGTTCTTC. It yields the protein CASSLMSNEQFF.